The rows below give T cell receptor beta chains drawn from one sample of a study of blood T cell repertoires in COVID-19. TCRdb's copy holds only in-frame clones and misses some; the assay was immunoSEQ multiplex PCR. Among 120,000 or so clones listed, around 86% were seen once. Sample: peripheral blood. These receptors all stem from a woman of 80 years or more with acute or convalescent COVID-19. The CDR3 runs from the conserved cysteine through the conserved F or W. D genes are given only for firm matches. Where a row states a size, it is once, few, many or the class of an expanded clone; other rows omit it.

D	V	size	J	CDR3	DNA
TRBD1	TRBV11-2	NA	TRBJ2-3	CASSLSGTGSNTQYF	TGTGCCAGCAGCTTGTCCGGGACAGGGTCTAATACGCAGTATTTT
TRBD2	TRBV27	NA	TRBJ2-1	CASRKSGGPGEQFF	TGTGCCAGCAGGAAGTCGGGGGGGCCGGGTGAGCAGTTCTTC
NA	TRBV7-9	NA	TRBJ1-1	CASSLAGNTEAFF	TGTGCCAGCAGCTTAGCCGGGAACACTGAAGCTTTCTTT
NA	TRBV7-2	once	TRBJ2-3	CASNQPGRGTDTQYF	TGTGCCAGCAACCAACCGGGCAGGGGAACAGATACGCAGTATTTT
NA	TRBV18	NA	TRBJ1-1	CASSRSRGIIEAFF	TGTGCCAGCTCTCGATCAAGGGGAATTATTGAAGCTTTCTTT
NA	TRBV4-1	NA	TRBJ1-1	CASSQRQENTEAFF	TGCGCCAGCAGCCAAAGACAGGAGAACACTGAAGCTTTCTTT
NA	TRBV28	NA	TRBJ1-5	CASTQRRGSVVEPQHF	TGTGCCAGCACCCAAAGGCGGGGATCGGTAGTAGAGCCCCAGCATTTT
NA	TRBV12-3/TRBV12-4	NA	TRBJ1-1	CASSQAGNAFF	TGTGCCAGCAGTCAAGCGGGGAATGCTTTCTTT
TRBD2	TRBV5-4	NA	TRBJ2-3	CASSTLAGGRDTQYF	TGTGCCAGCAGCACACTAGCGGGGGGGCGGGATACGCAGTATTTT
NA	TRBV29-1	NA	TRBJ1-1	CSVLGGAEAFF	TGCAGCGTACTAGGGGGGGCTGAAGCTTTCTTT
TRBD1	TRBV5-1	NA	TRBJ1-1	CASSLEQGAGTEAFF	TGCGCCAGCAGCTTGGAACAGGGGGCTGGGACTGAAGCTTTCTTT
NA	TRBV7-2	NA	TRBJ2-5	CASSFEGSATQYF	TGTGCCAGCAGCTTCGAGGGCTCGGCGACCCAGTACTTC
NA	TRBV27	once	TRBJ1-6	CASRQGISRNSPLHF	TGTGCCAGCAGACAGGGCATCTCGAGGAATTCACCCCTCCACTTT
TRBD1	TRBV4-3	many	TRBJ1-3	CASSQDRDSSGNTIYF	TGCGCCAGCAGCCAAGATCGGGACAGCTCTGGAAACACCATATATTTT
TRBD2	TRBV10-3	NA	TRBJ2-3	CAISAAGLAGNTQYF	TGTGCCATCAGTGCGGCAGGACTAGCGGGGAATACGCAGTATTTT
NA	TRBV6-5	once	TRBJ2-1	CASSLSGPYNEQFF	TGTGCCAGCAGTCTCTCGGGTCCCTACAATGAGCAGTTCTTC
NA	TRBV19	NA	TRBJ1-5	CASSIWGRNSNQPQHF	TGTGCCAGTAGTATATGGGGCAGGAATAGCAATCAGCCCCAGCATTTT
TRBD1	TRBV5-1	NA	TRBJ1-1	CASSLGGTADTEAFF	TGCGCCAGCAGCTTGGGCGGGACAGCGGACACTGAAGCTTTCTTT
NA	TRBV19	NA	TRBJ1-1	CASSIRGPNTEAFF	TGTGCCAGTAGTATCCGAGGCCCGAACACTGAAGCTTTCTTT
TRBD1	TRBV5-4	few	TRBJ2-1	CASSLVGQGTNEQFF	TGTGCCAGCAGCTTGGTAGGACAGGGGACGAATGAGCAGTTCTTC
NA	TRBV5-1	NA	TRBJ1-3	CASSLAPGLGSGNTIYF	TGCGCCAGCAGCTTGGCCCCAGGCCTGGGGAGCGGAAACACCATATATTTT
TRBD1	TRBV28	NA	TRBJ1-1	CASGTRNRGGEAFF	TGTGCCAGCGGCACCAGGAACAGGGGTGGGGAAGCTTTCTTT
NA	TRBV7-9	NA	TRBJ1-1	CASRAAGNTEAFF	TGTGCCAGCAGGGCGGCCGGGAACACTGAAGCTTTCTTT
TRBD1	TRBV5-8	NA	TRBJ1-1	CASSYPSLTGGRGGKAFF	TGTGCCAGCAGCTACCCCTCCCTTACAGGGGGCAGGGGTGGAAAGGCTTTCTTT
TRBD1	TRBV6-1	NA	TRBJ1-1	CASSEPGQTRSTEAFF	TGTGCCAGCAGTGAGCCGGGACAGACAAGGAGCACTGAAGCTTTCTTT
NA	TRBV6-5	NA	TRBJ1-2	CASSYSKGFGYTF	TGTGCCAGCAGTTACAGCAAGGGGTTTGGCTACACCTTC
NA	TRBV19	NA	TRBJ1-5	CASTEVLSNQPQHF	TGTGCCAGTACAGAAGTCCTTAGCAATCAGCCCCAGCATTTT
TRBD2	TRBV12-3/TRBV12-4	NA	TRBJ2-1	CASKRGLVNEQFF	TGTGCCAGCAAGCGGGGATTAGTAAATGAGCAGTTCTTC
TRBD1	TRBV28	NA	TRBJ1-2	CASSLGDRGYGYTF	TGTGCCAGCAGTTTAGGGGACAGGGGATATGGCTACACCTTC
NA	TRBV12-3/TRBV12-4	once	TRBJ1-2	CASSLYSNYGYTF	TGTGCCAGCAGTTTATACAGCAACTATGGCTACACCTTC
NA	TRBV10-2	NA	TRBJ2-3	CASSQSDTQYF	TGCGCCAGCAGCCAATCAGATACGCAGTATTTT
NA	TRBV7-3	NA	TRBJ2-5	CASSRSSEETQYF	TGTGCCAGCAGCCGATCCTCCGAGGAGACCCAGTACTTC
NA	TRBV6-5	NA	TRBJ1-1	CASSYSIGVEAFF	TGTGCCAGCAGTTACTCGATCGGGGTGGAAGCTTTCTTT
NA	TRBV5-4	NA	TRBJ1-6	CASSLEQGSSYNSPLHF	TGTGCCAGCAGCTTGGAGCAGGGGAGCTCCTATAATTCACCCCTCCACTTT
NA	TRBV2	NA	TRBJ1-5	CASKLQNQPQHF	TGTGCCAGTAAACTTCAAAATCAGCCCCAGCATTTT
TRBD1	TRBV19	NA	TRBJ1-5	CASSNRDRGNQPQHF	TGTGCCAGTAGTAACCGGGACAGGGGAAATCAGCCCCAGCATTTT
NA	TRBV11-3	once	TRBJ2-1	CASSSRRDNEQFF	TGTGCCAGCAGCTCCCGTAGAGACAATGAGCAGTTCTTC
NA	TRBV6-2/TRBV6-3	few	TRBJ1-1	CASSFLLTGRRTEAFF	TGTGCCAGCAGTTTTCTTCTGACAGGCAGGAGGACTGAAGCTTTCTTT